A single sample gave rise to the 28 T cell receptor beta chains below, sequenced in a study of glioma-infiltrating T cells. The iRepertoire nested amplicon-rescue multiplex PCR amplified TCR alpha and beta CDR3s from RNA. TCRdb re-analysed the multiplex PCR reads in MiXCR, keeping a single row per CDR3 protein. The sample contains under 130,000 distinct CDR3 sequences, about 30% of which appear only once. Sequenced material: glioma tissue, nonneoplastic brain tissue, or PBMCs (not recorded which). Receptors originate from a human donor with low-grade glioma or glioblastoma, undergoing nonglioma brain surgery, or in good health (not recorded which).

This clonotype has ten or more counts. The V and J genes are TRBV4-3 and TRBJ2-3; a possible D gene is TRBD1 (6 bases). This CDR3 contains 22 residues. CDR1 is LGHNA, CDR2 YSLEER, per germline. V was shortened by 0 bases and J by 0 bases, with 28 bases between the two germline ends. The CDR3 region is CASSQDPWGQIESKPSTDTQYF. DNA of the CDR3: TGCGCCAGCAGCCAAGATCCTTGGGGGCAAATTGAATCCAAGCCTAGCACAGATACGCAGTATTTT.

This clonotype was counted many times. J is TRBJ1-5 and V is TRBV2; D not resolved. V was cut by 3 bases and J by 7 bases, with 13 bases left in between. This CDR3 has 14 residues. From germline, CDR1 is SNHLY and CDR2 FYNNEI. Written as DNA, the CDR3 is TGTGCCAGCAGTGATTTGGGCGAGGGCCAGCCCCAGCATTTT. This codes for CASSDLGEGQPQHF.

This clonotype was picked up many times. CDR3 residues: CASSQEWTGSYNSPLHF. DNA for the CDR3: TGCGCCAGCAGCCAAGAGTGGACAGGGTCCTATAATTCACCCCTCCACTTT. The chain carries TRBV4-3 and TRBJ1-6, with 8 bases lining up with TRBD1. This CDR3 has 17 amino acids. The germline CDR1 and CDR2 sequences are LGHNA and YSLEER. Trimming removed 0 bases from V and 1 base from J; junction bases left unmatched: 2.

This clonotype was observed a few times. V and J are TRBV19 and TRBJ1-3; D unclear. Germline assignment: CDR1 LNHDA and CDR2 SQIVND (reference sequence). This CDR3 region has 16 residues. The ends were cut back, 4 bases at V and 5 bases at J, with 18 bases in the middle. As DNA, the CDR3 is TGTGCCAGTAGTAGCCCCGGTAGGACGACCAGAAACACCATATATTTT. It is translated as CASSSPGRTTRNTIYF.

This clonotype showed up just a few times. The J gene is TRBJ2-5, the V gene TRBV18, with D unclear. The CDR3 totals 14 residues. Germline V gives CDR1 KGHSH, CDR2 LQKENI. With 0 bases removed from V and 2 bases from J, the gap between germline ends came to 7 bases. In DNA, the CDR3 is TGTGCCAGCTCACCACCGGCCGGGCAAGAGACCCAGTACTTC. Translation: CASSPPAGQETQYF.

This clonotype came up many times. The chain uses TRBV2 and TRBJ1-4; D not certain. Germline CDR1 is SNHLY and CDR2 is FYNNEI. Trimming shortened V by 8 bases and J by 0 bases, and 13 bases separated the two germline ends. This CDR3 is 15 amino acids long. The CDR3 bases are TGTGCCAGCGCGGAGGGTGGTGCAACTAATGAAAAACTGTTTTTT. This gives the protein CASAEGGATNEKLFF.

As regards this clonotype: It may be a read error: a sequence one base away is much more abundant. CDR3 amino acids: CASSLSGTGVVQPQHF. The DNA of the CDR3 is TGTGCCAGCAGTTTGTCCGGGACAGGGGTCGTTCAGCCCCAGCATTTT. The V gene is TRBV28, the J gene TRBJ1-5; 10 bases fit TRBD1. The CDR3 has 16 residues. The trim removed 3 bases at V and 6 bases at J, leaving 8 bases unmatched. In germline, CDR1 is MDHEN, CDR2 SYDVKM.

This clonotype was seen repeatedly, ten times or more. V usage is TRBV6-1 and J usage is TRBJ2-1; 8 positions match TRBD1. This CDR3 has 11 amino acids. Germline CDR1 reads MNHNS; CDR2 reads SASEGT. V lost 7 bases, J lost 11 bases, and 4 bases stayed unmatched. The DNA of the CDR3 is TGTGCCAGCACAGACAGGGGAAAGCAGTTCTTC. Residues: CASTDRGKQFF.

This clonotype has a count of ten or more. CDR3 nucleotide sequence: TGTGCCAGCAGTCGGGTGAGGGATACGCAGTATTTT. It specifies CASSRVRDTQYF. The genes are TRBV6-1 and TRBJ2-3, with no clear D. Trimming stripped 5 bases from V and 6 bases from J, with 9 bases between. CDR1 and CDR2 (germline): MNHNS, SASEGT. The CDR3 length is 12 residues.

This sequence joins TRBV30 and TRBJ2-7, with D perhaps assigned TRBD1 or TRBD2 (5 bases each). CDR3 length: 14 residues. The V gene lost 4 bases and the J gene lost 0 bases, with 13 bases spanning the gap. Germline V gene lookup returns CDR1 GTSNPN and CDR2 SVGIG (reference sequence). CDR3 nucleotides: TGTGCCTGGAAGAGGGCAGGGAGCTCCTACGAGCAGTACTTC. This codes for CAWKRAGSSYEQYF.

About this clonotype: A much larger clone lies a single base off, so this may be a read error. V gene TRBV6-2 or TRBV6-3 combines with J gene TRBJ2-7; TRBD1 matches at 7 bases. Germline V CDR1 and CDR2: MNHEY, SVGEGT. The CDR3 spans 15 residues. Germline trimming cut 5 bases from V and 5 bases from J; bases unmatched to any gene: 12. Here the CDR3 reads CASSQMGTVGDEQYF. Here the CDR3 DNA reads TGTGCCAGCAGTCAGATGGGGACAGTGGGAGACGAGCAGTACTTC.

Comments on this clonotype: The junction and the germline gene differ at one end; a read error may be behind it. This chain links TRBV18 with TRBJ2-5, with 7 bases that match TRBD1. This CDR3 comprises 15 residues. Germline-derived CDR1 and CDR2 are KGHSH and LQKENI. The CDR3 DNA reads TGTGCCAGCTCACCTTTCGAGACAGGGAAAGAGGCCCAGTACTTC. It encodes CASSPFETGKEAQYF.

Note on this clonotype: A much larger clone is a single base away; this may be a read error. The rearrangement links TRBV4-3 to TRBJ2-1, with 9 positions matching TRBD2. The CDR3 runs 16 residues. Germline assignment: CDR1 LGHNA and CDR2 YSLEER. The CDR3 sequence is CASSQESSGEWNEQLF. The CDR3 DNA is TGCGCCAGCAGCCAAGAATCTAGCGGGGAGTGGAATGAGCAGCTCTTC.

This clonotype appeared many times. The chain has TRBV2 and TRBJ2-1; D is undetermined. Germline-derived CDR1 and CDR2 are SNHLY and FYNNEI. Trimming stripped 4 bases from V and 2 bases from J, with 9 bases between. The CDR3 has 14 residues. The CDR3 loop is CASSVLYTYNEQFF. The DNA for the CDR3 is TGTGCCAGCAGTGTGCTATACACCTACAATGAGCAGTTCTTC.

Comment on this clonotype: This may come from a read error, since a much larger clone is one base off. The rearrangement links TRBV7-2 to TRBJ2-5; D is unclear. Looked up from germline, CDR1 is SGHTA and CDR2 is FQGNSA. CDR3 size: 13 residues. This CDR3 is CVSSLSWRETQYF. In nucleotides, the CDR3 is TGTGTCAGCAGCTTATCTTGGCGAGAGACCCAGTACTTC.

Ten or more counts support this clonotype. The gene calls are TRBV12-5 and TRBJ2-3; 7 bases map to TRBD1. The trim removed 5 bases at V and 2 bases at J, leaving 4 bases unmatched. The CDR3 runs to 14 residues. Germline assignment: CDR1 LGHNT and CDR2 FRNRAP. CDR3 sequence: CASGRDSHTDTQYF. The CDR3 region has the DNA TGTGCTAGTGGTAGGGACAGCCACACAGATACGCAGTATTTT.

With regard to this clonotype: This CDR3 fails to terminate in the conserved phenylalanine or tryptophan, so it likely reflects a read error. This sequence joins TRBV6-2 or TRBV6-3 and TRBJ2-7; no clear D. This CDR3 is built from 12 residues. The V gene's germline CDR1 is MNHEY and CDR2 SVGEGT. The CDR3 here is CASSSVSYEQYL. The CDR3 DNA is TGCGCCAGCAGTTCAGTCTCCTACGAGCAGTACCTC.

This clonotype was counted many times. The chain links TRBV6-1 to TRBJ2-6; TRBD1 or TRBD2 may be the D gene (5 bases each). Looked up from germline, CDR1 is MNHNS and CDR2 is SASEGT. This CDR3 spans 16 amino acids. V shed 5 bases and J shed 1 base, with 12 bases lying between them. The CDR3 sequence is CASSLWGKSGANVLTF. CDR3 DNA sequence: TGTGCCAGCAGTCTCTGGGGGAAGTCTGGGGCCAACGTCCTGACTTTC.

This clonotype was seen ten or more times. V gene TRBV6-1 combines with J gene TRBJ1-4; D possibly corresponds to TRBD1 (5 bases). Germline V gene data show CDR1 as MNHNS and CDR2 as SASEGT. This CDR3 has 13 amino acids. V lost 5 bases and J lost 12, with 16 bases in between. DNA for the CDR3: TGTGCCAGCAGTTTTCAGGGAGGGTTGGAACTGTTTTTT. Translation gives CASSFQGGLELFF.

This clonotype was seen ten or more times. CDR3 residues: CSATPGQKETQYF. The DNA for the CDR3 is TGCAGTGCTACACCAGGACAGAAAGAGACCCAGTACTTC. The J gene is TRBJ2-5, the V gene TRBV20-1; D possibly corresponds to TRBD1 (6 bases). The CDR3 spans 13 residues. The V end was cut by 4 bases, the J end by 3 bases, with 12 bases between. Germline CDR1 DFQATT, CDR2 SNEGSKA (reference sequence).

This clonotype was seen many times. The chain has TRBV7-2 and TRBJ2-7, with D possibly being TRBD1 (5 bases). The CDR3 length is 14 residues. With 1 base removed from V and 2 bases from J, the gap between germline ends came to 9 bases. Germline V gives CDR1 SGHTA, CDR2 FQGNSA. CDR3: CASSLGQGTYEQYF. The CDR3 DNA sequence: TGTGCCAGCAGCTTAGGCCAGGGCACCTACGAGCAGTACTTC.

The gene calls are TRBV18 and TRBJ1-3; D gene uncertain. The V gene lost 3 bases and the J gene lost 0 bases, with 15 bases spanning the gap. CDR1 and CDR2 (germline): KGHSH, LQKENI. The CDR3 is 17 amino acids. For the CDR3, the DNA is TGTGCCAGCTCACCGGCGCCGGACGGCTACTCTGGAAACACCATATATTTT. The encoded protein is CASSPAPDGYSGNTIYF.

This clonotype was counted at least ten times. The V and J genes are TRBV2 and TRBJ2-1; D unclear. The CDR3 has 12 amino acids. Germline CDR1 and CDR2: SNHLY and FYNNEI. Deletions cut 6 bases from V and 6 bases from J, with 9 bases between. This CDR3 reads CASRNLGNEQFF. CDR3 DNA sequence: TGTGCCAGCAGAAACTTGGGCAATGAGCAGTTCTTC.

Details on this clonotype: A much bigger clone sits one base away, suggesting this may be a read error. This rearrangement joins TRBV7-2 to TRBJ2-3; possible D gene TRBD1, 5 bases. CDR1 SGHTA and CDR2 FQGNSA come from the germline V gene. The V gene lost 5 bases and the J gene lost 0 bases, with 18 bases spanning the gap. The CDR3 is made up of 17 amino acids. Here the CDR3 DNA reads TGTGCCAGCAGCCAAGAGCCTCAGGGCGCTAGCACAGATACGCAGTATTTT. Translation: CASSQEPQGASTDTQYF.

This clonotype was observed a handful of times. The chain carries TRBV7-2 and TRBJ2-5; D assignment may be TRBD1 or TRBD2 (6 bases each). The CDR3 spans 15 residues. The V end lost 2 bases, the J end lost 3 bases, and 13 bases lay between the germline ends. The germline V gene encodes CDR1 SGHTA and CDR2 FQGNSA. The CDR3 here is CASSLTWGAEETQYF. For the CDR3, the DNA is TGTGCCAGCAGCTTAACTTGGGGGGCCGAAGAGACCCAGTACTTC.

The CDR3 reads CASSFGFAAYEQYF. CDR3 sequence (DNA): TGTGCCAGCAGCTTCGGTTTCGCCGCCTACGAGCAGTACTTC. The chain uses TRBV7-2 and TRBJ2-7; D call uncertain. CDR1 is SGHTA and CDR2 is FQGNSA in the germline V gene. The CDR3 covers 14 residues. V lost 3 bases, J lost 2 bases, and 11 bases lay in between.

As concerns this clonotype: A much larger clone is a single base away; this may be a read error. This sequence joins TRBV7-2 and TRBJ2-3, with TRBD2 identical over 8 bases. There are 13 residues in the CDR3. In germline, CDR1 is SGHTA, CDR2 FQGNSA. The CDR3, as DNA: TGTGCCAGCAGCGCGGGGGGCGGAGATACGCTGTATTTT. It codes for CASSAGGGDTLYF.

As for this clonotype: A much more abundant neighbour one base away suggests this may be a read error. Lacking the conserved final phenylalanine or tryptophan, this CDR3 likely reflects a read error. This chain connects TRBV18 to TRBJ2-3; tentative D call: TRBD1 (6 bases). V lost 5 bases and J 4 bases, leaving 16 bases between the germline ends. This CDR3 is 15 amino acids long. The germline V gene encodes CDR1 KGHSH and CDR2 LQKENI. The CDR3 region has the DNA TGTGCCAGCTCAAGTACAGGGTTGAAGTCAGATACGCAGTATCTT. Protein product: CASSSTGLKSDTQYL.